This T cell receptor beta chain was profiled in a study of cytomegalovirus exposure and HLA in healthy donors. Study in general: When 300 to 500 donors were genotyped, approximately 81% of them were found to fall in the Caucasian-associated ancestry cluster. Study conclusions and caveats: Later findings reportedly placed an Asian-associated ancestry cluster below the roughly 660-donor mean for N-insertions. Researchers had no immune exposure information except CMV serostatus available. Per a later analysis, HLA-associated TCR beta chains showed more clonal expansion than other, equally common TCR beta chains.

Researchers ran the PCR with 60 Vbeta and 13 Jbeta primers. Sequencing used immunoSEQ multiplex PCR; TCRdb keeps in-frame clones, though not all of them. The repertoire holds some 130,000 clones, approximately 80% seen once, with under 3% in the top ten. As concerns this clone: Its cognate antigen is unknown.

The CDR3 spans 15 residues. Trimming took off 7 bases at V and 4 bases at J, with 17 bases between the two ends. Per the germline V gene, CDR1 is MNHNY and CDR2 is SVGAGI (reference sequence). Source material: PBMCs. The receptor was derived from a man aged 25 to 40 in good health and CMV-seronegative. The chain links TRBV6-6 to TRBJ1-5; D possibly corresponds to TRBD1 (6 bases). The CDR3 loop reads CASTPTGAFNQPQHF. The CDR3 region has the DNA TGTGCCAGCACCCCGACAGGTGCCTTTAATCAGCCCCAGCATTTT.